This T cell receptor (beta chain) was recovered during a study of shared T cell receptors in the human thymus. The length of the CDR3 is 16 residues. Germline trimming cut 1 base from V and 1 base from J; bases unmatched to any gene: 6. From germline, CDR1 is SGHTA and CDR2 FQGNSA. Produced via immunoSEQ multiplex PCR; TCRdb's table is partial and in-frame only. There are 72,000 or so clones in the sample; 90% to 95% occur only once, and less than 0.04% lies in the top ten. The rearrangement uses TRBV7-2 and TRBJ2-7, with TRBD2 matching 8 bases. The sequence came from a human donor. Input material: thymocytes. CDR3 region: CASSLVAGGTSYEQYF. The CDR3 region has the DNA TGTGCCAGCAGCTTAGTGGCGGGGGGTACTTCCTACGAGCAGTACTTC.